The 17 T cell receptor beta chains reported below all come from one sample, sequenced in a study of blood T cells in healthy people across ages. Primers used in a second PCR of roughly 6 to 11 cycles were a sample-barcoded 5' primer and a J-beta primer mix. Each CDR3 protein is one row after TCRdb ran MiXCR on the 5' RACE reads. Here the sample spans about 800,000 distinct CDR3 sequences, around 50% being singletons. Sequenced material: blood. All receptors derive from a man older than 75 in good health.

The V gene is TRBV12-3 or TRBV12-4, the J gene TRBJ2-7; D not resolved. V dropped 7 bases and J dropped 0 bases, with 13 bases sitting between them. The CDR3 sequence is 14 residues long. The CDR3 DNA sequence: TGTGCCAGCACCTTAGAAGTGAGCTCCTACGAGCAGTACTTC. It translates to CASTLEVSSYEQYF.

This clonotype was found a few times. The chain uses TRBV6-2 or TRBV6-3 and TRBJ2-6; the D gene is possibly TRBD2 (6 bases). The V end lost 6 bases, the J end lost 1 base, and 10 bases lay between the germline ends. Germline lookup yields CDR1 MNHEY and CDR2 SVGEGT. CDR3 size: 15 residues. CDR3 nucleotide sequence: TGTGCCAGCAGGCGGCGGGATTCTGGGGCCAACGTCCTGACTTTC. It specifies CASRRRDSGANVLTF.

The rearrangement uses TRBV13 and TRBJ2-1; 10 positions match TRBD2. This CDR3 is built from 17 residues. Germline CDR1 reads PRHDT; CDR2 reads FYEKMQ (reference sequence). The J segment lost 8 bases and the V segment lost 2 bases, leaving 12 bases of the junction unmatched. The CDR3, as DNA: TGTGCCAGCAGCTTACGTCTAGCGGGGGCCCTTGGAGATGAGCAGTTCTTC. This translates into CASSLRLAGALGDEQFF.

This clonotype has a handful of counts. This chain joins TRBV11-2 and TRBJ2-4; 8 nucleotides agree with TRBD2. The J call may be wrong; the DNA end is better matched by TRBJ2-7. Germline CDR1 reads SGHAT; CDR2 reads FQNNGV. This CDR3 contains 13 residues. CDR3 DNA: TGTGCCAGCAGCGTAACTAGCGGCTACGAGCAGTACTTC. Its protein product is CASSVTSGYEQYF.

The genes are TRBV7-2 and TRBJ2-4; unclear D gene. Near its end, the DNA agrees better with TRBJ2-7, so the J call may be wrong. In germline, CDR1 is SGHTA, CDR2 FQGNSA. The CDR3 is 12 residues long. The CDR3 sequence is CASSPRPYEQYF. CDR3 coding DNA: TGTGCCAGCAGCCCCCGCCCCTACGAGCAGTACTTC.

The rearrangement joins TRBV20-1 to TRBJ2-5; TRBD2 matches at 13 bases. The CDR3 is made up of 17 amino acids. The J segment lost 0 bases and the V segment lost 3 bases, leaving 7 bases of the junction unmatched. Germline CDR1 is DFQATT and CDR2 is SNEGSKA (reference sequence). The CDR3 DNA follows: TGCAGTGCTAGGGCGGGACTAGCGGGACAGTACCAAGAGACCCAGTACTTC. It codes for CSARAGLAGQYQETQYF.

Concerning this clonotype itself: At one of its ends the junction is not consistent with the germline gene, which may arise from a read error. The chain employs TRBV5-1 and TRBJ1-1; D possibly corresponds to TRBD1 (6 bases). This CDR3 spans 13 amino acids. Germline V gene data show CDR1 as SGHRS and CDR2 as YFSETQ. The CDR3, as DNA: TGCGCCGGCAGGCGACAGGAGAACACTGAAGCTTTCTTT. Its protein product is CAGRRQENTEAFF.

CDR3 residues: CSATDREKLFF. In DNA form, the CDR3 reads TGCAGCGCGACGGACAGGGAAAAACTGTTTTTT. V is TRBV29-1 and J is TRBJ1-4; TRBD1 agrees at 7 bases. The CDR3 sequence is 11 residues long. CDR1 and CDR2 from the germline V gene are SQVTM and ANQGSEA. V was clipped by 7 bases and J by 8 bases; unmatched bases: 4.

The rearrangement links TRBV14 to TRBJ2-1, with 9 bases lining up with TRBD2. Trimming took 3 bases from V and 0 from J; bases not matched to a gene: 6. Germline loops: CDR1 SGHDN, CDR2 FVKESK. This CDR3 region has 17 residues. CDR3 in DNA: TGTGCCAGCAGCCAGCGGGCGGGAGGGACCTCCTACAATGAGCAGTTCTTC. This gives the protein CASSQRAGGTSYNEQFF.

The J gene is TRBJ2-7, the V gene TRBV4-1, with D maybe TRBD2 (6 bases). CDR1 is MGHRA and CDR2 is YSYEKL in the germline V gene. With 4 bases removed from V and 3 bases from J, the gap between germline ends came to 16 bases. The CDR3 spans 15 residues. CDR3: CASSLLSGGNYEQYF. The CDR3 DNA follows: TGCGCCAGCAGCCTCCTTTCGGGCGGGAACTACGAGCAGTACTTC.

Points on this clonotype: A much more abundant neighbour one base away suggests this may be a read error. V gene TRBV14 combines with J gene TRBJ2-5; 9 bases map to TRBD1. The CDR3 length is 12 residues. V lost 10 bases and J lost 13; bases outside the gene matches: 13. CDR1 and CDR2 from the germline V gene are SGHDN and FVKESK. As DNA, the CDR3 is TGTGCCACCGGGACAGGGACCTACGAGCGGTACTTC. Its translation is CATGTGTYERYF.

The genes are TRBV12-3 or TRBV12-4 and TRBJ1-6; 7 bases are a match to TRBD1. This CDR3 spans 15 amino acids. J gave up 8 bases and V 4 bases, and 8 bases lay outside the gene matches. The DNA of the CDR3 is TGTGCCAGCAGTTCCCGGACAGGCCCCCATTCACCCCTCCACTTT. Translation gives CASSSRTGPHSPLHF.

V and J are TRBV20-1 and TRBJ2-3, with 11 bases aligning to TRBD2. This CDR3 spans 15 amino acids. Germline loops: CDR1 DFQATT, CDR2 SNEGSKA (reference sequence). Unmatched junction bases numbered 5, after V lost 4 bases and J lost 2 bases. The DNA of the CDR3 is TGCAGTGCTATGGATAGCGGGAGGGTCACAGATACGCAGTATTTT. It translates to CSAMDSGRVTDTQYF.

This clonotype has only a few counts. CDR3 sequence reads: CASSLMTSDRSEQYF. CDR3 sequence (DNA): TGTGCCAGCAGCTTAATGACTAGCGATCGGTCCGAGCAGTACTTC. The chain recombines TRBV7-3 with TRBJ2-7; 8 positions match TRBD2. V trimming: 1 base; J trimming: 6 bases; junction bases outside the gene matches: 8. CDR3 size: 15 residues. Germline lookup yields CDR1 SGHTA and CDR2 FQGTGA.

This chain links TRBV13 with TRBJ2-1, with 7 positions matching TRBD2. The CDR3 is 13 residues long. Unmatched junction bases numbered 6, after V lost 3 bases and J lost 10 bases. Per the germline V gene, CDR1 is PRHDT and CDR2 is FYEKMQ (reference sequence). The CDR3 coding sequence is TGTGCCAGCAGCTTCCTAGCGGTACGAGAGCAGTTCTTC. This gives the protein CASSFLAVREQFF. Variable domain in full (rest from reference TRBV13 and TRBJ2-1): AAGVIQSPRHLIKEKRETATLKCYPIPRHDTVYWYQQGPGQDPQFLISFYEKMQSDKGSIPDRFSAQQFSDYHSELNMSSLELGDSALYFCASSFLAVREQFFGPGTRLTVL.

The rearrangement links TRBV21-1 to TRBJ2-3; TRBD2 is taken as the D call from the table, unchecked against the DNA. TRBV21-1 is a recognized pseudogene. The CDR3 is 18 amino acids. The CDR3 coding sequence is TGTGCCAGCAGCAAATGGAGAGTGGAGCGGGAGATTGCAGATACGCAGTATTTT. Residues: CASSKWRVEREIADTQYF.

This clonotype was picked up many times. The chain links TRBV4-2 to TRBJ2-7, with 9 bases fitting TRBD1. CDR3 size: 19 residues. Germline V lookup: CDR1 LGHNA, CDR2 YNFKEQ. With 0 bases clipped from V and 6 bases from J, the junction kept 18 bases outside the gene matches. Written as DNA, the CDR3 is TGTGCCAGCAGCCAAGATCGGCACCACCCGGGACAGGGTGTTCCCGAGCAGTACTTC. This sequence encodes CASSQDRHHPGQGVPEQYF.